This entry lists 13 T cell receptor beta chains sequenced from one sample in a study of lymphopenia after photon versus proton radiotherapy. Some clones are missing from TCRdb's copy, which holds only in-frame ones; the method was immunoSEQ multiplex PCR. The data contain 83,000 or so clones, around 83% of them singletons. Sequenced material: peripheral blood, taken from a patient treated with proton-based radiotherapy. These receptors were taken from a man in his sixties with pancreatic cancer.

The J gene is TRBJ1-2, the V gene TRBV28; D may be TRBD1 (6 bases). The germline V gene encodes CDR1 MDHEN and CDR2 SYDVKM. This CDR3 is 16 amino acids long. Trimming removed 7 bases from V and 1 base from J, with 19 bases in between. For the CDR3, the DNA is TGTGCCAGCACCTCCCTTGGCAGGGGCGGTAACTATGGCTACACCTTC. Translation gives CASTSLGRGGNYGYTF.

J is TRBJ2-3 and V is TRBV11-1; D not certain. CDR1 and CDR2 from the germline V gene are SGHAT and FQDESV (reference sequence). This CDR3 is built from 14 residues. V was trimmed by 8 bases and J by 4 bases, leaving 16 bases between them. CDR3 loop: CASRVGGAADTQYF. For the CDR3, the DNA is TGTGCCAGCCGAGTGGGTGGCGCCGCAGATACGCAGTATTTT.

The chain employs TRBV30 and TRBJ1-5; possible D gene TRBD1, 5 bases. The CDR3 covers 14 residues. V was shortened by 2 bases and J by 4 bases, with 12 bases between the two germline ends. Germline V CDR1 and CDR2: GTSNPN, SVGIG (reference sequence). CDR3 nucleotide sequence: TGTGCCTGGAGTAAGGGACTGATAAATCAGCCCCAGCATTTT. It encodes CAWSKGLINQPQHF.

V is TRBV30 and J is TRBJ1-6; unclear D gene. The length of the CDR3 is 12 residues. Germline V gene sequence: CDR1 GTSNPN, CDR2 SVGIG (reference sequence). Trimming pared 0 bases from V and 11 bases from J, leaving 8 bases between. The CDR3 DNA reads as TGTGCCTGGAGTGTGGGAGACCCACCCCTCCACTTT. Its translation is CAWSVGDPPLHF. The whole variable domain, filled in from reference TRBV30 and TRBJ1-6, reads SQTIHQWPATLVQPVGSPLSLECTVEGTSNPNLYWYRQAAGRGLQLLFYSVGIGQISSEVPQNLSASRPQDRQFILSSKKLLLSDSGFYLCAWSVGDPPLHFGNGTRLTVT.

CDR3 residues: CASSLSAGWGYNEQFF. The CDR3 region has the DNA TGTGCCAGCAGCTTGTCGGCGGGTTGGGGATACAATGAGCAGTTCTTC. The chain is built from TRBV7-6 and TRBJ2-1; TRBD2 is a possible D gene (5 bases). Looked up from germline, CDR1 is SGHVS and CDR2 is FNYEAQ. Trimming removed 3 bases at V and 4 bases at J, with 16 bases between. CDR3 length: 16 residues.

The chain links TRBV9 to TRBJ2-5; D tentatively reads TRBD1 or TRBD2 (5 bases each). Trimming cost V 4 bases and J 7 bases, with 17 bases left between them. CDR1 and CDR2 (germline): SGDLS, YYNGEE. There are 14 residues in the CDR3. The DNA of the CDR3 is TGTGCCAGCAGCCCAAACGGGGCTCTAGGGACCCAGTACTTC. Translation gives CASSPNGALGTQYF.

The V and J genes are TRBV19 and TRBJ2-2, with TRBD1 matching over 8 bases. CDR3 size: 15 residues. Germline V gene data show CDR1 as LNHDA and CDR2 as SQIVND (reference sequence). V was clipped by 5 bases and J by 5 bases; unmatched bases: 7. In DNA form, the CDR3 reads TGTGCCAGTAGTTTCGGACAGGGATTGACCGGGGAGCTGTTTTTT. As protein: CASSFGQGLTGELFF.

This chain connects TRBV19 to TRBJ1-1; D is unclear. The CDR3 loop spans 16 amino acids. The germline V and J ends were trimmed by 5 bases and 1 base, with 17 bases remaining between them. The germline gives CDR1 LNHDA, CDR2 SQIVND (reference sequence). The CDR3: CASSGVLGTANTEAFF. The CDR3 DNA sequence: TGTGCCAGTAGTGGGGTTTTAGGCACTGCGAACACTGAAGCTTTCTTT.

V gene TRBV5-4 combines with J gene TRBJ2-3; a weak D match, TRBD1 (6 bases). Germline V gene lookup returns CDR1 SGHNT and CDR2 YYREEE (reference sequence). CDR3 length: 16 amino acids. The V gene lost 4 bases and the J gene lost 0 bases, with 15 bases spanning the gap. CDR3 in amino acids: CASSRPGTLSTDTQYF. CDR3 coding DNA: TGTGCCAGCAGCCGCCCCGGGACATTGAGCACAGATACGCAGTATTTT.

The chain employs TRBV19 and TRBJ2-3; TRBD2 is a possible D gene (5 bases). Germline CDR1 is LNHDA and CDR2 is SQIVND (reference sequence). The ends were cut back, 7 bases at V and 0 bases at J, with 8 bases in the middle. The CDR3 consists of 13 residues. The CDR3 bases are TGTGCCAGTAAGGACTTCAGCACAGATACGCAGTATTTT. Encoded protein: CASKDFSTDTQYF.

This chain's CDR3 is CASSEGYGYTF. The CDR3 nucleotides are TGCGCCAGCAGTGAAGGCTATGGCTACACCTTC. The chain recombines TRBV10-2 with TRBJ1-2, with D unclear. Germline CDR1 and CDR2: WSHSY and SAAADI. This CDR3 spans 11 amino acids. V lost 3 bases, J lost 4 bases, and 3 bases lay in between.

The chain carries TRBV18 and TRBJ1-3; unclear D gene. Germline loops: CDR1 KGHSH, CDR2 LQKENI. Trimming removed 3 bases from V and 0 bases from J, with 12 bases in between. The CDR3 length is 16 residues. In nucleotides, the CDR3 is TGTGCCAGCTCACCGAAATTAGATCCCTCTGGAAACACCATATATTTT. It codes for CASSPKLDPSGNTIYF.

The chain is built from TRBV11-2 and TRBJ1-1, with D maybe TRBD1 (5 bases). V was pared by 0 bases and J by 1 base, with 12 bases between. The CDR3 consists of 16 residues. CDR1 is SGHAT, CDR2 FQNNGV, per germline. The CDR3 spells CASSLEWGRANTEAFF. The CDR3 coding sequence is TGTGCCAGCAGCTTAGAGTGGGGACGGGCGAACACTGAAGCTTTCTTT.